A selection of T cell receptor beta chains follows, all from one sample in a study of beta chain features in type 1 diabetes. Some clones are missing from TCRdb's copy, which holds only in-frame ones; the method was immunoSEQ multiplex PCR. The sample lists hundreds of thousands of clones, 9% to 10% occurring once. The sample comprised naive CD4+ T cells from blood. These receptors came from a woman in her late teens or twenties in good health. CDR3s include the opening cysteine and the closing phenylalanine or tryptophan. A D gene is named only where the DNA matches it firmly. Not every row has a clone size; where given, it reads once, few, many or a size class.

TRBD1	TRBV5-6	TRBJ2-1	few	CASSPDRVREQFF	TGTGCCAGCAGCCCGGACAGGGTGCGTGAGCAGTTCTTC
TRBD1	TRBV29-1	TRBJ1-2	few	CSDLGQAYGYTF	TGCAGCGACCTAGGACAGGCCTATGGCTACACCTTC
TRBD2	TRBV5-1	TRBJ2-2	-	CASSVLSGSNTGELFF	TGCGCCAGCAGCGTATTAAGCGGGAGTAACACCGGGGAGCTGTTTTTT
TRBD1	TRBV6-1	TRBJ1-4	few	CASSATGAEKLFF	TGTGCCAGCAGTGCCACAGGGGCTGAAAAACTGTTTTTT
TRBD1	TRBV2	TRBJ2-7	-	CASSVPTGLEQYF	TGTGCCAGCAGTGTCCCGACAGGGCTTGAGCAGTACTTC
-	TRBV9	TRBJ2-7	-	CASSSSGGFPSEQYF	TGTGCCAGCAGCTCATCTGGGGGGTTTCCGTCCGAGCAGTACTTC
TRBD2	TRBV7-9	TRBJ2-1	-	CASSRRLADPNEQFF	TGTGCCAGCAGCCGTCGACTAGCGGATCCCAATGAGCAGTTCTTC
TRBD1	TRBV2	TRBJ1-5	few	CASSDRTGYSNQPQHF	TGTGCCAGCAGTGATCGGACAGGATATAGCAATCAGCCCCAGCATTTT
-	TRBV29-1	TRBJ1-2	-	CSAGVGGGLIYGYTF	TGCAGCGCAGGGGTAGGGGGGGGTCTAATCTATGGCTACACCTTC
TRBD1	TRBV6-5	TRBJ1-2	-	CASSYSSGTGNGYTF	TGTGCCAGCAGTTATAGTTCCGGGACAGGGAATGGCTACACCTTC
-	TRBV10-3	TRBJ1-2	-	CAISRGVVEGYTF	TGTGCCATCAGCCGAGGAGTAGTCGAGGGCTACACCTTC
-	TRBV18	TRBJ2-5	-	CASSPLDNSKSETQYF	TGTGCCAGCTCACCACTGGACAACTCCAAGTCGGAGACCCAGTACTTC
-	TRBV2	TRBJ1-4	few	CASVFTGHSEKLFF	TGTGCCAGCGTCTTCACGGGACATAGCGAAAAACTGTTTTTT
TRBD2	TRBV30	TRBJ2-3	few	CAWSMAGATDTQYF	TGTGCCTGGAGTATGGCGGGAGCCACAGATACGCAGTATTTT
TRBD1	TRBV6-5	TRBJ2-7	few	CASSGTVTEQYF	TGTGCCAGCAGTGGGACAGTAACCGAGCAGTACTTC
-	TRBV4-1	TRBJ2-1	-	CASSQDGQFSYNEQFF	TGCGCCAGCAGCCAAGACGGACAGTTCTCCTACAATGAGCAGTTCTTC
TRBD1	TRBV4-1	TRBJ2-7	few	CASSPRTGEPYEQYF	TGCGCCAGCAGCCCCCGGACAGGGGAGCCCTACGAGCAGTACTTC
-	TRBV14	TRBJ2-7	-	CASSDSVTYEQYF	TGTGCCAGCAGCGACAGTGTTACCTACGAGCAGTACTTC
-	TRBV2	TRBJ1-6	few	CASSDNRYNSPLHF	TGTGCCAGCAGTGATAACAGATATAATTCACCCCTCCACTTT
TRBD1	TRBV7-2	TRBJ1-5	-	CASSRRQGGNQPQHF	TGTGCCAGCAGCCGCCGACAGGGGGGCAATCAGCCCCAGCATTTT
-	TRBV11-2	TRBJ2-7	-	CASSLTDNYEQYF	TGTGCCAGCAGCCTAACGGACAACTACGAGCAGTACTTC
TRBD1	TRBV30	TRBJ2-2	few	CAWSVRFRTGGAGELFF	TGTGCCTGGAGTGTACGGTTTCGGACAGGTGGAGCCGGGGAGCTGTTTTTT
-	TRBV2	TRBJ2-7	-	CASSADRFEQYF	TGTGCCAGCAGCGCAGACAGGTTCGAGCAGTACTTC
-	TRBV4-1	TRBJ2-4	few	CASSQEGGSRNIQYF	TGCGCCAGCAGCCAAGAAGGCGGCTCGAGGAACATTCAGTACTTC
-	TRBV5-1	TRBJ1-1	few	CASSLASANTEAFF	TGCGCCAGCAGCTTGGCGAGTGCGAACACTGAAGCTTTCTTT
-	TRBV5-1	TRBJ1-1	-	CASSLVPVNTEAFF	TGCGCCAGCAGCTTGGTCCCAGTGAACACTGAAGCTTTCTTT
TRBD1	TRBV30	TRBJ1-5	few	CAWSFGTDGTEHF	TGTGCCTGGAGTTTCGGGACAGACGGGACAGAGCATTTT
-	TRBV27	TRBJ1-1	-	CASSLSTRQNTEAFF	TGTGCCAGCAGTTTATCGACACGGCAGAACACTGAAGCTTTCTTT
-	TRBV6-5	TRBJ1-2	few	CASRGGLLRGYTF	TGTGCCAGCAGGGGAGGGCTCCTGAGGGGCTACACCTTC
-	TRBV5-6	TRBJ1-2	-	CASSLAVFYGYTF	TGTGCCAGCAGCTTGGCAGTTTTCTATGGCTACACCTTC
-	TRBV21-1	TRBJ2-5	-	CASSKGAGQETQYF	TGTGCCAGCAGCAAAGGAGCAGGGCAAGAGACCCAGTACTTC
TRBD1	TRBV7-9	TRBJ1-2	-	CASSLRGGGGDGYTF	TGTGCCAGCAGCTTACGAGGGGGCGGTGGTGATGGCTACACCTTC
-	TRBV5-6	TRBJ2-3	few	CASSLGTAITDTQYF	TGTGCCAGCAGCTTGGGGACAGCGATCACAGATACGCAGTATTTT
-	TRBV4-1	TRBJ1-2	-	CASSQGTGMPYGYTF	TGCGCCAGCAGCCAAGGTACAGGGATGCCCTATGGCTACACCTTC
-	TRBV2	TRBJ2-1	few	CASSEFAAYNEQFF	TGTGCCAGCAGTGAATTCGCAGCCTACAATGAGCAGTTCTTC
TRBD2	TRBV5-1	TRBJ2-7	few	CASSREGRSSYEQYF	TGCGCCAGCAGCAGGGAGGGACGGAGCTCCTACGAGCAGTACTTC
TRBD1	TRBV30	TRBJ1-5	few	CAWSHQGGNQPQHF	TGTGCCTGGAGCCATCAGGGGGGAAATCAGCCCCAGCATTTT
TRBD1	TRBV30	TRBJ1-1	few	CAWSGTGRTEAFF	TGTGCCTGGAGCGGGACAGGGCGGACTGAAGCTTTCTTT
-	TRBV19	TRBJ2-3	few	CASSRSTRTDTQYF	TGTGCCAGTAGTCGTAGTACTCGCACAGATACGCAGTATTTT
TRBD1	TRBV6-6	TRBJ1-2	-	CASSDRGYGYTF	TGTGCCAGCAGCGACAGGGGCTATGGCTACACCTTC
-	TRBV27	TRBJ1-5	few	CASRAGGRPNQPQHF	TGTGCCAGCAGAGCGGGAGGACGCCCAAATCAGCCCCAGCATTTT
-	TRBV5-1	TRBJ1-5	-	CASSLEGVSNQPQHF	TGCGCCAGCAGCTTGGAAGGGGTTAGCAATCAGCCCCAGCATTTT